The present T cell receptor beta chain was sequenced within a study of CD8 T cells in Susac syndrome. Study-wide context: Within the sequenced Susac syndrome patient group, six exhibited active disease and roughly 8 were in remission.

Random hexamers were used to reverse transcribe the RNA input (about 0.5 to 1 ug). MiXCR was run by TCRdb on the immunoSEQ multiplex PCR reads, yielding one entry per CDR3 protein. The sample carries roughly 250,000 distinct CDR3 sequences, 90% to 96% recorded once. The germline V and J ends were trimmed by 2 bases and 6 bases, with 14 bases remaining between them. There are 14 residues in the CDR3. The germline V gene encodes CDR1 MGHRA and CDR2 YSYEKL. The sequence was collected from a human donor with Susac syndrome. The chain carries TRBV4-1 and TRBJ2-7; D may be TRBD1 (5 bases). The sequenced sample consisted of CD4+ T cells from PBMCs. CDR3 sequence reads: CASSQSWGRAEQYF. The CDR3, as DNA: TGCGCCAGCAGCCAATCCTGGGGCCGGGCCGAGCAGTACTTC.